This T cell receptor (beta chain) appears in the sequencing data of a study of a mutant IDH1 vaccine in newly diagnosed glioma. Overall study context: Previous treatment comprised radiotherapy, temozolomide, or both, mostly both.

Method: immunoSEQ multiplex PCR; TCRdb's copy keeps in-frame clones and lacks some. The sample lists just under 80,000 clones, roughly nine tenths occurring once. Noted time point: week 5, during vaccination. Every single dose of the vaccine, 300 ug of mutant IDH1 20-mer peptide, came with topical imiquimod. V was pared by 0 bases and J by 1 base, with 23 bases between. Per the germline V gene, CDR1 is SGDLS and CDR2 is YYNGEE. This CDR3 contains 21 residues. Worth noting for this clone: Its cognate antigen is unknown.

The gene calls are TRBV9 and TRBJ2-6; TRBD2 might be the D (5 bases). The receptor's source is a woman aged 45-65 years with glioma. The material sequenced was PBMCs, taken from a glioma patient whose treatment included an IDH1 peptide vaccine. CDR3 coding DNA: TGTGCCAGCAGCGTAGAGTTAGACACCCCGAAGAGGGTTTCTGGGGCCAACGTCCTGACTTTC. Its translation is CASSVELDTPKRVSGANVLTF.